The 27 T cell receptor beta chains in this list originate from one sample, sequenced in a study of graft-versus-host responses after intestinal transplantation. These TCRs' antigens remain unknown. Libraries were prepared by immunoSEQ multiplex PCR; TCRdb keeps only in-frame clonotypes and omits some of them. The sample contains fewer than 95,000 clones, around 90% of which appear only once. Sequencing used unstimulated CD8+ T cells sorted from spleen or lymph node cells, obtained before transplant. The receptors were sampled from a human donor who was the organ donor for an intestinal transplant.

V is TRBV28 and J is TRBJ1-2; D is unresolved. Trimming shortened V by 5 bases and J by 1 base, and 11 bases separated the two germline ends. Looked up from germline, CDR1 is MDHEN and CDR2 is SYDVKM. CDR3 length equals 14 residues. The CDR3 spells CASSLEAFNYGYTF. In DNA, the CDR3 is TGTGCCAGCAGTCTCGAGGCTTTTAACTATGGCTACACCTTC.

The chain employs TRBV11-2 and TRBJ1-1; D possibly corresponds to TRBD1 (5 bases). This CDR3 is built from 13 residues. Germline V gene sequence: CDR1 SGHAT, CDR2 FQNNGV. V lost 5 bases and J 6 bases, leaving 13 bases between the germline ends. The CDR3 DNA reads as TGTGCCAGCAGCCCGTATCCGGGGGCTGAAGCTTTCTTT. Protein: CASSPYPGAEAFF.

J is TRBJ2-1 and V is TRBV6-6; D is possibly TRBD1 (5 bases). V was clipped by 2 bases and J by 4 bases, with 15 bases between them. The CDR3 length is 16 residues. Germline lookup yields CDR1 MNHNY and CDR2 SVGAGI (reference sequence). The CDR3 region is CASSYQAFAGYNEQFF. CDR3 bases: TGTGCCAGCAGTTACCAAGCGTTTGCAGGGTACAATGAGCAGTTCTTC.

This chain connects TRBV4-3 to TRBJ1-1; D uncertain. Germline values: CDR1 LGHNA, CDR2 YSLEER. V lost 1 base, J lost 0 bases, and 15 bases lay in between. The CDR3 totals 17 residues. The DNA for the CDR3 is TGCGCCAGCAGCCAAGTGAGTAGTTCCACTATGAACACTGAAGCTTTCTTT. Its translation: CASSQVSSSTMNTEAFF.

In this sample, this clone turned up once. The chain couples TRBV4-3 to TRBJ2-7; TRBD1 matches 9 bases. The CDR3 loop spans 15 amino acids. Germline V lookup: CDR1 LGHNA, CDR2 YSLEER. V shed 4 bases and J 0 bases; nucleotides not matched to a gene: 4. CDR3 residues: CASSPGTGSSYEQYF. The CDR3 coding sequence is TGCGCCAGCAGCCCCGGGACAGGGAGCTCCTACGAGCAGTACTTC.

The gene calls are TRBV4-1 and TRBJ2-5; perhaps TRBD1 as D (6 bases). Germline-derived CDR1 and CDR2 are MGHRA and YSYEKL. The CDR3 runs 14 residues. V was clipped by 4 bases and J by 0 bases, with 9 bases between them. CDR3: CASSLTGHQETQYF. CDR3 DNA: TGCGCCAGCAGCCTGACAGGTCACCAAGAGACCCAGTACTTC.

The chain employs TRBV27 and TRBJ1-2, with 7 bases that match TRBD1. Trimming removed 2 bases from V and 8 bases from J; junction bases left unmatched: 20. This CDR3 spans 18 amino acids. CDR1 is MNHEY, CDR2 SMNVEV, per germline (reference sequence). The CDR3 spells CASSLRGARGTPLEGYTF. Written as DNA, the CDR3 is TGTGCCAGCAGTTTAAGGGGCGCCAGGGGGACCCCCCTGGAGGGCTACACCTTC.

The rearrangement links TRBV19 to TRBJ2-1; D possibly corresponds to TRBD1 (6 bases). With 3 bases removed from V and 2 bases from J, the gap between germline ends came to 11 bases. The germline gives CDR1 LNHDA, CDR2 SQIVND (reference sequence). The CDR3 covers 15 residues. CDR3 DNA sequence: TGTGCCAGTAGTATGGGGGCAACAACCTACAATGAGCAGTTCTTC. Its translation: CASSMGATTYNEQFF.

This chain connects TRBV28 to TRBJ1-2, with 7 nucleotides matching TRBD1. The length of the CDR3 is 12 residues. Per the germline V gene, CDR1 is MDHEN and CDR2 is SYDVKM. The V segment lost 5 bases and the J segment 8 bases; nucleotides outside the gene matches: 5. Written as DNA, the CDR3 is TGTGCCAGCAGTCACACAGGGGACGGCTACACCTTC. This codes for CASSHTGDGYTF.

V is TRBV7-9 and J is TRBJ2-5; the match to TRBD2 covers 7 bases. CDR3 length equals 15 residues. Germline V gives CDR1 SEHNR, CDR2 FQNEAQ (reference sequence). Trimming removed 2 bases from V and 2 bases from J; junction bases left unmatched: 5. CDR3 residues: CASSLPSGEQETQYF. Written as DNA, the CDR3 is TGTGCCAGCAGCTTACCCAGCGGGGAGCAAGAGACCCAGTACTTC.

This chain joins TRBV11-2 and TRBJ2-3; 9 bases line up with TRBD2. CDR3 length: 17 residues. V was pared by 5 bases and J by 6 bases, with 15 bases of the junction left unmatched. The germline V gene has CDR1 SGHAT and CDR2 FQNNGV. CDR3 sequence (DNA): TGTGCCAGCAGCGACGGAGGTAGCGGGGGAGAAGCGGATACGCAGTATTTT. The encoded protein is CASSDGGSGGEADTQYF.

The J gene is TRBJ1-4, the V gene TRBV4-3; D ambiguous. Trimming shortened V by 0 bases and J by 3 bases, and 8 bases separated the two germline ends. The CDR3 is 15 amino acids. CDR1 and CDR2 (germline): LGHNA, YSLEER. CDR3 DNA sequence: TGCGCCAGCAGCCAAGATTGGAGTTCTAATGAAAAACTGTTTTTT. It encodes CASSQDWSSNEKLFF.

The chain carries TRBV27 and TRBJ2-7; D perhaps matches TRBD2 (7 bases). The V end was cut by 6 bases, the J end by 5 bases, with 11 bases between. Germline CDR1 and CDR2: MNHEY and SMNVEV (reference sequence). CDR3 length equals 12 residues. The CDR3, as DNA: TGTGCCAGCAGCCCGGGGGGCCACGAGCAGTACTTC. Its translation is CASSPGGHEQYF.

The CDR3 is CASRGDRGPPGELFF. The CDR3 DNA reads TGTGCCTCCAGGGGGGACAGGGGGCCGCCCGGGGAGCTGTTTTTT. The rearrangement joins TRBV10-3 to TRBJ2-2; the match to TRBD1 covers 12 bases. Germline CDR1 ENHRY, CDR2 SYGVKD. CDR3 length: 15 amino acids. V trimming: 11 bases; J trimming: 6 bases; junction bases outside the gene matches: 10.

The chain is built from TRBV18 and TRBJ2-5; 9 bases agree with TRBD1. The closer fit of TRBJ2-7 to the DNA end suggests the J call may be wrong. This CDR3 has 14 residues. Germline CDR1 KGHSH, CDR2 LQKENI. The CDR3: CASSRQGGSYEQYF. Here the CDR3 DNA reads TGTGCCAGCTCTCGACAGGGGGGCTCCTACGAGCAGTACTTC.

The chain combines TRBV5-6 with TRBJ2-7; weak D call: TRBD1 (6 bases). The CDR3 totals 13 residues. CDR1 is SGHDT, CDR2 YYEEEE, per germline. The V and J ends lost 4 bases and 7 bases respectively, with 15 bases between them. The CDR3 region is CASSQGPEVEQYF. In DNA, the CDR3 is TGTGCCAGCAGCCAGGGGCCGGAAGTAGAGCAGTACTTC. The full variable domain, completed using reference TRBV5-6 and TRBJ2-7, is DAGVTQSPTHLIKTRGQQVTLRCSPKSGHDTVSWYQQALGQGPQFIFQYYEEEERQRGNFPDRFSGHQFPNYSSELNVNALLLGDSALYLCASSQGPEVEQYFGPGTRLTVT.

V gene TRBV20-1 combines with J gene TRBJ2-7; TRBD1 aligns across 7 bases. The trim removed 5 bases at V and 7 bases at J, leaving 5 bases unmatched. The length of the CDR3 is 11 residues. From germline, CDR1 is DFQATT and CDR2 SNEGSKA (reference sequence). The CDR3 region is CSAETGVEQYF. CDR3 DNA sequence: TGCAGTGCTGAAACAGGGGTGGAGCAGTACTTC.

J is TRBJ1-5 and V is TRBV19, with D possibly TRBD1 on 5 matching bases. This CDR3 comprises 15 residues. The ends were cut back, 6 bases at V and 1 base at J, with 13 bases in the middle. Looked up from germline, CDR1 is LNHDA and CDR2 is SQIVND (reference sequence). DNA of the CDR3: TGTGCCAGTAGAGGAGCAGGGCTAAGCAATCAGCCCCAGCATTTT. It specifies CASRGAGLSNQPQHF.

The rearrangement joins TRBV7-9 to TRBJ2-7; 9 bases line up with TRBD2. The ends lost 1 base at V and 3 bases at J; junction bases unmatched: 4. Germline V gene lookup returns CDR1 SEHNR and CDR2 FQNEAQ (reference sequence). This CDR3 is 15 amino acids long. The CDR3 is CASSLGLADYYEQYF. The CDR3 DNA reads TGTGCCAGCAGCTTAGGACTAGCGGATTACTACGAGCAGTACTTC.

V gene TRBV4-1 combines with J gene TRBJ2-7; D is perhaps TRBD1 (6 bases). Germline V gene data show CDR1 as MGHRA and CDR2 as YSYEKL. V lost 4 bases and J 3 bases, leaving 13 bases between the germline ends. The length of the CDR3 is 14 residues. The CDR3 here is CASSRGPADYEQYF. CDR3 in DNA: TGCGCCAGCAGCCGGGGGCCGGCGGACTACGAGCAGTACTTC.

The chain employs TRBV13 and TRBJ2-3; 9 bases are shared with TRBD2. This CDR3 has 16 residues. The J segment lost 0 bases and the V segment lost 4 bases, leaving 5 bases of the junction unmatched. CDR1 and CDR2 from the germline V gene are PRHDT and FYEKMQ (reference sequence). The CDR3 sequence is CASSWRLAVSTDTQYF. Here the CDR3 DNA reads TGTGCCAGCAGCTGGCGACTAGCGGTCAGCACAGATACGCAGTATTTT.

The V and J genes are TRBV27 and TRBJ1-2, with TRBD1 as a possible D gene (5 bases). This CDR3 is built from 16 residues. Germline V lookup: CDR1 MNHEY, CDR2 SMNVEV (reference sequence). The V gene lost 5 bases and the J gene lost 4 bases, with 20 bases spanning the gap. The CDR3 reads CASSLQGGGPLYGYTF. Here the CDR3 DNA reads TGTGCCAGCAGTCTACAAGGCGGGGGTCCCCTCTATGGCTACACCTTC.

V gene TRBV7-9 combines with J gene TRBJ2-5; D unclear. V dropped 3 bases and J dropped 0 bases, with 11 bases sitting between them. The germline gives CDR1 SEHNR, CDR2 FQNEAQ (reference sequence). The CDR3 extends over 15 amino acids. The CDR3 protein is CASSFSLRYQETQYF. The CDR3 DNA sequence: TGTGCCAGCAGCTTTAGTCTTAGATACCAAGAGACCCAGTACTTC.

J is TRBJ2-7 and V is TRBV7-2; 8 bases match TRBD2. The V segment lost 1 base and the J segment 6 bases; nucleotides outside the gene matches: 8. This CDR3 has 15 residues. Germline loops: CDR1 SGHTA, CDR2 FQGNSA. The CDR3, as DNA: TGTGCCAGCAGCTTAGTTGACGGGACTAGGGGCGAGCAGTACTTC. Its translation is CASSLVDGTRGEQYF.

CDR3 protein: CASSRIQGVHNEQFF. CDR3 coding DNA: TGTGCCAGCAGCCGTATACAGGGGGTCCACAATGAGCAGTTCTTC. V usage is TRBV7-3 and J usage is TRBJ2-1; 8 bases are a match to TRBD1. In germline, CDR1 is SGHTA, CDR2 FQGTGA. The CDR3 length is 15 residues. The trim removed 5 bases at V and 5 bases at J, leaving 8 bases unmatched.

A note on this clone: Other DNA sequences from this sample encode an identical CDR3 as well. V and J are TRBV27 and TRBJ2-7; TRBD2 matches 7 bases. V dropped 3 bases and J dropped 3; count of bases not matched to a gene: 2. CDR1 and CDR2 from the germline V gene are MNHEY and SMNVEV (reference sequence). CDR3 size: 13 residues. As DNA, the CDR3 is TGTGCCAGCAGTTTTTCTAGCGGCTACGAGCAGTACTTC. Translation: CASSFSSGYEQYF.

The chain joins TRBV4-1 to TRBJ1-4; maybe TRBD1 (6 bases). CDR1 MGHRA and CDR2 YSYEKL come from the germline V gene. Trimming cost V 0 bases and J 7 bases, with 12 bases left between them. This CDR3 is 15 amino acids long. CDR3 DNA: TGCGCCAGCAGCCAAGAACAGGGCCAGGGTGAAAAACTGTTTTTT. This sequence encodes CASSQEQGQGEKLFF.